Presented here are 30 T cell receptor beta chains from one specimen sequenced in a study of T-cell reconstitution after alpha-beta-depleted transplantation in children (TCRdb year 2016). The treatment or condition label, read with the paper, signifies: allogeneic hematopoietic cell transplantation with graft depleted of TCRalphabeta T cells and CD19 B cells. The protocol used for the library was PCR. Reads for this sample came from an Illumina HiSeq 2500. TCR library preparation used molecular barcoding, with unique molecular identifiers applied to normalize quantification of the TCRbeta repertoire. TCRdb reprocessed the public reads (quality trimming at Q25 with fastp, clone calling with MiXCR) and kept in-frame beta chains. For every CDR3 protein sequence, its rows merge into one entry that carries the most common genes and DNA. The sample table records about 150,000 distinct CDR3 sequences; 8.5% to 10% of these occur just once. Roughly 18% of the sample is held by the ten biggest clonotypes.

The material was PBMCs, mostly from graft donor cells, obtained 180 days after TCRalphabeta/CD19-depleted stem cell transplant. The source of these receptors is a female patient between 2 and 15 years old who had a stem cell transplant for congenital amegakaryocytic thrombocytopenia, so the T cells may come from the graft donor.

This clonotype occurred a few times. The chain employs TRBV18 and TRBJ2-1; the D is unclear. In germline, CDR1 is KGHSH, CDR2 LQKENI. Trimming stripped 3 bases from V and 3 bases from J, with 15 bases between. CDR3 length: 16 amino acids. The CDR3 coding sequence is TGTGCCAGCTCACCCCCTAGAAGTGGGGTCTACAATGAGCAGTTCTTC. Amino acids: CASSPPRSGVYNEQFF.

A remark on this clonotype: A much bigger clone sits one base away, suggesting this may be a read error. It is likely a read error, because the conserved phenylalanine at the end of the CDR3 is missing. The rearrangement links TRBV5-6 to TRBJ1-2, with TRBD1 as a possible D gene (5 bases). V dropped 0 bases and J dropped 4 bases, with 19 bases sitting between them. The CDR3 extends over 17 amino acids. Germline CDR1 SGHDT, CDR2 YYEEEE. CDR3: CASSLGFQGRKGYGYTL. For the CDR3, the DNA is TGTGCCAGCAGCTTGGGTTTCCAGGGAAGGAAAGGCTATGGCTACACCTTG.

This clonotype was found a few times. A much bigger clone sits one base away, suggesting this may be a read error. The V and J genes are TRBV20-1 and TRBJ2-4; 8 nucleotides agree with TRBD1. Germline lookup yields CDR1 DFQATT and CDR2 SNEGSKA (reference sequence). This CDR3 spans 17 amino acids. CDR3 amino acids: CSATGTGIELAKNSQYF. Here the CDR3 DNA reads TGCAGTGCTACCGGGACAGGCATTGAGCTAGCCAAAAACAGTCAGTACTTC.

There are a few counts of this clonotype. The chain uses TRBV5-1 and TRBJ2-7, with D unclear. V lost 1 base to trimming and J lost 0 bases, with 8 bases between them. Germline loops: CDR1 SGHRS, CDR2 YFSETQ. This CDR3 is built from 14 residues. The CDR3 sequence is CASSLSWNSYEQYF. The CDR3 DNA is TGCGCCAGCAGCTTGAGCTGGAACTCCTACGAGCAGTACTTC.

The rearrangement links TRBV19 to TRBJ2-5, with a possible D match to TRBD1 (5 bases). Germline CDR1 is LNHDA and CDR2 is SQIVND (reference sequence). Trimming pared 1 base from V and 3 bases from J, leaving 6 bases between. The CDR3 contains 13 residues. DNA for the CDR3: TGTGCCAGTAGTATAGTCAGGGAAGAGACCCAGTACTTC. Translated: CASSIVREETQYF.

This clonotype was seen many times. This sequence joins TRBV28 and TRBJ2-1; 7 nucleotides agree with TRBD2. The CDR3 totals 15 residues. Trimming cost V 4 bases and J 5 bases; bases outside gene matches: 8. The V gene's germline CDR1 is MDHEN and CDR2 SYDVKM. CDR3 region: CASSSLPSGNNEQFF. The CDR3 bases are TGTGCCAGCAGTTCCCTTCCTAGCGGAAACAATGAGCAGTTCTTC.

The gene calls are TRBV6-5 and TRBJ2-1; weak D call: TRBD2 (5 bases). In germline, CDR1 is MNHEY, CDR2 SVGAGI. There are 13 residues in the CDR3. Trimming stripped 7 bases from V and 3 bases from J, with 10 bases between. CDR3: CASTASLYNEQFF. For the CDR3, the DNA is TGTGCCAGCACGGCTAGCCTCTACAATGAGCAGTTCTTC.

This clonotype was recorded at least ten times. The V call is TRBV5-1, the J call TRBJ2-7; possible D gene TRBD1, 5 bases. The CDR3 is 12 residues long. The ends were cut back, 4 bases at V and 1 base at J, with 6 bases in the middle. Germline assignment: CDR1 SGHRS and CDR2 YFSETQ. The CDR3 bases are TGCGCCAGCAGCCAGGGATCCTACGAGCAGTACTTC. Translating gives CASSQGSYEQYF. The full variable domain, rest sourced from reference TRBV5-1 and TRBJ2-7, is KAGVTQTPRYLIKTRGQQVTLSCSPISGHRSVSWYQQTPGQGLQFLFEYFSETQRNKGNFPGRFSGRQFSNSRSEMNVSTLELGDSALYLCASSQGSYEQYFGPGTRLTVT.

This clonotype showed up many times. This chain links TRBV5-1 with TRBJ1-2; TRBD1 agrees at 10 bases. V trimming: 4 bases; J trimming: 9 bases; junction bases outside the gene matches: 12. The CDR3 is made up of 15 amino acids. Germline V gene lookup returns CDR1 SGHRS and CDR2 YFSETQ. The CDR3 is CASSRSTGGENRYTF. DNA of the CDR3: TGCGCCAGCAGCCGCTCGACAGGGGGCGAGAATCGCTACACCTTC.

The genes are TRBV5-6 and TRBJ1-2; D is uncertain. Germline V gene lookup returns CDR1 SGHDT and CDR2 YYEEEE. This CDR3 has 14 residues. With 4 bases removed from V and 3 bases from J, the gap between germline ends came to 13 bases. Here the CDR3 DNA reads TGTGCCAGCAGCCCCGGGCCGGGTGACTATGGCTACACCTTC. Its protein is CASSPGPGDYGYTF.

This clonotype has ten or more counts. The V and J genes are TRBV6-1 and TRBJ1-1; D might be TRBD1 (5 bases). Germline CDR1 is MNHNS and CDR2 is SASEGT. Trimming left V 7 bases short and J 4 bases short, with 10 bases between. The CDR3 sequence is 12 residues long. CDR3 nucleotide sequence: TGTGCCAGCACCGCAGGGACCACTGAAGCTTTCTTT. Amino acid sequence: CASTAGTTEAFF.

The CDR3 coding sequence is TGTGCCAGCAGTTACTCGGGGACAGTCCAAGAGACCCAGTACTTC. Translated, it gives CASSYSGTVQETQYF. The chain has TRBV6-5 and TRBJ2-5, with 7 bases aligning to TRBD1. This CDR3 contains 15 residues. V lost 0 bases to trimming and J lost 1 base; unmatched junction nucleotides: 2. The V gene's germline CDR1 is MNHEY and CDR2 SVGAGI.

This clonotype occurred many times. DNA of the CDR3: TGCAGCGTTGTCGTCTCTGGGGCCAACGTCCTGACTTTC. Translated: CSVVVSGANVLTF. V usage is TRBV29-1 and J usage is TRBJ2-6; the D is unclear. The CDR3 runs to 13 residues. Trimming removed 4 bases from V and 0 bases from J, with 4 bases in between. The germline gives CDR1 SQVTM, CDR2 ANQGSEA.

This clonotype occurred many times. This rearrangement joins TRBV10-3 to TRBJ2-2; D remains ambiguous. V was shortened by 3 bases and J by 3 bases, with 5 bases between the two germline ends. The CDR3 length is 13 residues. Per germline, CDR1 ENHRY and CDR2 SYGVKD. In DNA form, the CDR3 reads TGTGCCATCAGTGACTCCTACACCGGGGAGCTGTTTTTT. Amino acids: CAISDSYTGELFF.

Turning to this clonotype: A much larger clone sits a single nucleotide away, making a read error possible. J is TRBJ1-1 and V is TRBV3-1; 11 bases fit TRBD1. The CDR3 has 15 amino acids. V gave up 10 bases and J gave up 6 bases; unmatched junction bases: 13. The germline V gene has CDR1 LGHDT and CDR2 YNNKEL (reference sequence). The CDR3 here is CATRDGTGGSPEAFF. CDR3 DNA: TGTGCCACCAGAGACGGGACAGGGGGGTCGCCTGAAGCTTTCTTT.

This clonotype has a count of ten or more. This may be a read error, as it is one base from a much larger clone. CDR3 sequence: CASKLRRVSQDEQFF. CDR3 nucleotides: TGTGCCAGCAAATTACGGAGGGTTTCTCAGGATGAGCAGTTCTTC. The chain is built from TRBV27 and TRBJ2-1, with D possibly TRBD2 on 6 matching bases. Per the germline V gene, CDR1 is MNHEY and CDR2 is SMNVEV (reference sequence). The CDR3 extends over 15 amino acids. V shed 7 bases and J shed 8 bases, with 21 bases lying between them.

Notes on this clonotype: This may be a read error: a much more frequent sequence differs by one nucleotide. Here the CDR3 DNA reads TGCGCCAGCAGCCAAGTGGGGCTAGGAAAGCCCTACGAGCAGTACTTC. This codes for CASSQVGLGKPYEQYF. The chain recombines TRBV4-1 with TRBJ2-7; weak D call: TRBD1 (5 bases). CDR3 size: 16 residues. Trimming stripped 1 base from V and 2 bases from J, with 15 bases between. The V gene's germline CDR1 is MGHRA and CDR2 YSYEKL.

This clonotype has ten or more counts. The chain has TRBV20-1 and TRBJ2-1; 14 bases match TRBD2. The CDR3 covers 15 residues. V trimming: 5 bases; J trimming: 8 bases; junction bases outside the gene matches: 8. In germline, CDR1 is DFQATT, CDR2 SNEGSKA (reference sequence). CDR3 in amino acids: CSAPWTSGGLYEQFF. The DNA for the CDR3 is TGCAGTGCTCCCTGGACTAGCGGGGGGTTGTATGAGCAGTTCTTC.

This clonotype was counted at least ten times. V gene TRBV7-9 combines with J gene TRBJ2-7; 9 bases match TRBD1. Germline-derived CDR1 and CDR2 are SEHNR and FQNEAQ (reference sequence). CDR3 length equals 16 residues. The trim removed 3 bases at V and 3 bases at J, leaving 9 bases unmatched. CDR3 amino acids: CASSFPVGTGNYEQYF. The CDR3 DNA follows: TGTGCCAGCAGCTTCCCTGTAGGGACAGGGAACTACGAGCAGTACTTC.

The V call is TRBV6-1, the J call TRBJ2-3, with D unclear. Trimming shortened V by 4 bases and J by 4 bases, and 15 bases separated the two germline ends. CDR3 size: 15 residues. Germline CDR1 and CDR2: MNHNS and SASEGT. The CDR3 nucleotides read TGTGCCAGCAGTGTGGTGGCGCCGGTAGCAGATACGCAGTATTTT. Residues: CASSVVAPVADTQYF.

This clonotype was seen at least ten times. The chain uses TRBV28 and TRBJ2-1; D unclear. The germline gives CDR1 MDHEN, CDR2 SYDVKM. There are 11 residues in the CDR3. Between the trimmed V and J ends, which lost 6 bases and 6 bases, there was a span of 6 bases. The CDR3 is CASRNTNEQFF. Written as DNA, the CDR3 is TGTGCCAGCAGGAACACCAATGAGCAGTTCTTC.

This clonotype was recorded at least ten times. The rearrangement uses TRBV24-1 and TRBJ1-5; TRBD1 might be the D (6 bases). Germline CDR1 is KGHDR and CDR2 is SFDVKD. V was shortened by 4 bases and J by 9 bases, with 15 bases between the two germline ends. The CDR3 has 14 residues. DNA for the CDR3: TGTGCCACCAGTGACCACAGGGAGAATAGGCCCCAGCATTTT. It specifies CATSDHRENRPQHF.

The V gene is TRBV12-3 or TRBV12-4, the J gene TRBJ2-7; D might be TRBD1 or TRBD2, each matching 5 bases. V dropped 4 bases and J dropped 7 bases, with 11 bases sitting between them. The CDR3 extends over 12 amino acids. Here the CDR3 DNA reads TGTGCCAGCAGTTCCCTGGGGGTTGAGCAGTACTTC. Translated, it gives CASSSLGVEQYF.

This clonotype has a count of ten or more. DNA for the CDR3: TGTGCCAGCAGCTTGGCGCGGCTCTCCTACGAGCAGTACTTC. Translation gives CASSLARLSYEQYF. The chain recombines TRBV5-5 with TRBJ2-7; D unresolved. Trimming stripped 0 bases from V and 0 bases from J, with 7 bases between. Germline V CDR1 and CDR2: SGHKS, YYEKEE (reference sequence). This CDR3 has 14 residues.

This clonotype was recorded at least ten times. As DNA, the CDR3 is TGTGCCAGCAGCTTAGGTGGACTAGCGGTGTACGAGCAGTACTTC. It yields the protein CASSLGGLAVYEQYF. The V and J genes are TRBV7-2 and TRBJ2-7, with 10 bases fitting TRBD2. The length of the CDR3 is 15 residues. Germline V gene lookup returns CDR1 SGHTA and CDR2 FQGNSA. The V gene end was trimmed by 1 base and the J gene end by 4 bases; junction bases not matched to a gene: 4.

This clonotype has just a few counts. This chain connects TRBV6-5 to TRBJ1-1, with D hard to call. The CDR3 length is 17 residues. Trimming pared 0 bases from V and 6 bases from J, leaving 20 bases between. Germline values: CDR1 MNHEY, CDR2 SVGAGI. The CDR3 DNA is TGTGCCAGCAGTTACTCTTGGGGTTTGCGGTCAACGTCTGAAGCTTTCTTT. This translates into CASSYSWGLRSTSEAFF.

The chain employs TRBV6-6 and TRBJ2-2, with 7 nucleotides matching TRBD2. CDR3 size: 13 residues. After removal of 6 bases from V and 5 bases from J, the junction contained 3 bases not matched to a gene. CDR1 MNHNY and CDR2 SVGAGI come from the germline V gene (reference sequence). This chain's CDR3 is CASRRDYTGELFF. The CDR3 nucleotides read TGTGCCAGCAGACGGGACTATACCGGGGAGCTGTTTTTT.

This clonotype was recorded at least ten times. V gene TRBV12-3 or TRBV12-4 combines with J gene TRBJ2-3; D not certain. The CDR3 runs 12 residues. The V gene lost 5 bases and the J gene lost 6 bases, with 9 bases spanning the gap. The CDR3 bases are TGTGCCAGCAGTAGTGGGTCTGATACGCAGTATTTT. This encodes CASSSGSDTQYF.

In this sample, this clonotype turned up many times. The chain employs TRBV6-2 or TRBV6-3 and TRBJ2-7; D remains unclear. The CDR3 loop spans 15 amino acids. The V end was cut by 2 bases, the J end by 6 bases, with 17 bases between. The V gene's germline CDR1 is MNHEY and CDR2 SVGEGT. In nucleotides, the CDR3 is TGTGCCAGCAGTTACCCTACGTCCCCCCGAGGCGAGCAGTACTTC. Protein: CASSYPTSPRGEQYF.

The chain combines TRBV20-1 with TRBJ1-4; 9 positions match TRBD1. Germline lookup yields CDR1 DFQATT and CDR2 SNEGSKA (reference sequence). With V trimmed by 4 bases and J by 8 bases, 11 bases remained unmatched. The CDR3 covers 15 residues. This CDR3 is CSAKQHRGQREKLFF. CDR3 sequence (DNA): TGCAGTGCTAAACAGCACAGGGGGCAAAGGGAAAAACTGTTTTTT.